These 32 T cell receptor beta chains originate from one sample sequenced in a study of monozygotic twins with inflammatory bowel disease. Reprocessing the 5' RACE reads, TCRdb reports a single entry for every CDR3 protein and omits DNA. Its clone listing holds about 160,000 distinct CDR3 sequences. Sequencing was carried out using blood. The receptors originated from a human donor with ulcerative colitis or Crohn's disease, or a healthy co-twin of an affected twin (not recorded which).

The chain uses TRBV7-6 and TRBJ2-2; TCRdb selects TRBD2, and the lack of DNA leaves this call unchecked. The CDR3 runs 16 residues. Germline V gives CDR1 SGHVS, CDR2 FNYEAQ. The CDR3 loop is CASSLATSGFTGELFF.

V usage is TRBV6-4 and J usage is TRBJ2-7; as DNA is missing, the TRBD2 call by TCRdb cannot be tested. CDR1 is MRHNA and CDR2 is SNTAGT in the germline V gene. The CDR3 consists of 15 residues. This CDR3 is CARNQGLAGGWEQYF.

V and J are TRBV28 and TRBJ2-7; TCRdb calls TRBD1, which cannot be checked without DNA. CDR3 length: 17 residues. The germline V gene encodes CDR1 MDHEN and CDR2 SYDVKM. The chain's CDR3 is CASSLLPGQGRTYEQYF.

The V call is TRBV20-1, the J call TRBJ2-7; TCRdb's D call of TRBD1 is untestable without DNA. This CDR3 comprises 16 residues. Looked up from germline, CDR1 is DFQATT and CDR2 is SNEGSKA (reference sequence). The CDR3 reads CSARDGEWRQGGEQYF.

The gene calls are TRBV7-6 and TRBJ1-2; there is no DNA to check the TCRdb D call of TRBD1. In germline, CDR1 is SGHVS, CDR2 FNYEAQ. This CDR3 is 15 amino acids long. The chain's CDR3 is CASSPNEGVNYGYTF. Complete variable domain (other parts from reference TRBV7-6 and TRBJ1-2): GAGVSQSPRYKVTKRGQDVALRCDPISGHVSLYWYRQALGQGPEFLTYFNYEAQQDKSGLPNDRFSAERPEGSISTLTIQRTEQRDSAMYRCASSPNEGVNYGYTFGSGTRLTVV.

The rearrangement uses TRBV20-1 and TRBJ1-1; without DNA, the TCRdb call of TRBD1 cannot be checked. The germline V gene has CDR1 DFQATT and CDR2 SNEGSKA (reference sequence). This CDR3 region has 14 residues. Here the CDR3 reads CSVPRPVGTTEAFF.

J is TRBJ2-1 and V is TRBV5-1. CDR3 length equals 16 residues. Germline lookup yields CDR1 SGHRS and CDR2 YFSETQ. The CDR3 spells CASSLPGAERYNEQFF.

The chain employs TRBV28 and TRBJ1-4. Germline CDR1 and CDR2: MDHEN and SYDVKM. The CDR3 has 14 amino acids. The chain's CDR3 is CASSLIGTNEKLFF.

The rearrangement uses TRBV5-1 and TRBJ2-5; TCRdb gives TRBD2 as the D gene, but with no DNA this cannot be confirmed. Germline CDR1 reads SGHRS; CDR2 reads YFSETQ. This CDR3 spans 15 amino acids. CDR3 amino acids: CASSFRERIQETQYF.

The J gene is TRBJ2-1, the V gene TRBV20-1; the TRBD2 assignment by TCRdb is unverifiable without DNA. Germline V gene data show CDR1 as DFQATT and CDR2 as SNEGSKA (reference sequence). The CDR3 extends over 14 amino acids. The CDR3 reads CSASGLAGGHEQFF.

The chain employs TRBV4-3 and TRBJ2-6. This CDR3 is 15 amino acids long. Germline V gene lookup returns CDR1 LGHNA and CDR2 YSLEER. The CDR3 loop is CASSQEPLLANVLTF.

The chain couples TRBV27 to TRBJ2-7; with no DNA, the TCRdb D assignment of TRBD1 cannot be verified. Looked up from germline, CDR1 is MNHEY and CDR2 is SMNVEV (reference sequence). CDR3 length: 15 residues. CDR3 loop: CASSSLGTGLHEQYF.

The chain links TRBV5-1 to TRBJ1-1; TCRdb proposes TRBD1, but this gene call is untestable without DNA. The CDR3 runs to 12 residues. CDR1 SGHRS and CDR2 YFSETQ come from the germline V gene. CDR3 region: CASSQGGRVAFF.

The chain recombines TRBV28 with TRBJ1-6. Looked up from germline, CDR1 is MDHEN and CDR2 is SYDVKM. CDR3 size: 17 residues. The CDR3 loop reads CASSLSLGRGGNSPLHF. Filled out from reference TRBV28 and TRBJ1-6, the complete variable domain reads DVKVTQSSRYLVKRTGEKVFLECVQDMDHENMFWYRQDPGLGLRLIYFSYDVKMKEKGDIPEGYSVSREKKERFSLILESASTNQTSMYLCASSLSLGRGGNSPLHFGNGTRLTVT.

The chain carries TRBV6-1 and TRBJ2-3. There are 13 residues in the CDR3. CDR1 is MNHNS and CDR2 is SASEGT in the germline V gene. The chain's CDR3 is CASSGRVTDTQYF.

The V gene is TRBV6-5, the J gene TRBJ2-7; TCRdb outputs TRBD2, but without DNA this stays unchecked. Germline-derived CDR1 and CDR2 are MNHEY and SVGAGI. The CDR3 is 16 amino acids. CDR3 sequence reads: CASSYPGLAGVYEQYF.

This sequence joins TRBV29-1 and TRBJ2-7; TCRdb's D gene call, TRBD1, goes unchecked for lack of DNA. The CDR3 extends over 11 amino acids. CDR1 and CDR2 (germline): SQVTM, ANQGSEA. The CDR3 loop reads CSVDGGREQYF.

The V gene is TRBV20-1, the J gene TRBJ1-2; TCRdb reports TRBD1, a call that lacks DNA to check it against. Looked up from germline, CDR1 is DFQATT and CDR2 is SNEGSKA (reference sequence). The CDR3 contains 14 residues. CDR3 in amino acids: CSAHYSGTAYGYTF.

The chain joins TRBV29-1 to TRBJ2-5; the D gene TCRdb calls, TRBD2, cannot be checked with no DNA. Germline loops: CDR1 SQVTM, CDR2 ANQGSEA. The CDR3 runs to 15 residues. The CDR3 protein is CSVSGTSDGQETQYF.

This sequence joins TRBV6-9 and TRBJ2-7; TCRdb reports TRBD2, a call that lacks DNA to check it against. This CDR3 spans 15 amino acids. Germline values: CDR1 MNHGY, CDR2 SVAAGI. CDR3 in amino acids: CASSLAGGPPYEQYF.

The chain couples TRBV21-1 to TRBJ2-1; TCRdb indicates TRBD2, and absent DNA this call remains unverified. TRBV21-1 is reported as a pseudogene. This CDR3 spans 21 amino acids. The CDR3 is CASSKGRLRTSGRRGCNEQFF.

The chain uses TRBV28 and TRBJ1-1. The germline CDR1 and CDR2 sequences are MDHEN and SYDVKM. This CDR3 is 12 amino acids long. The CDR3 protein is CASSPWGTEAFF. Supplemented by reference TRBV28 and TRBJ1-1, the full variable domain reads DVKVTQSSRYLVKRTGEKVFLECVQDMDHENMFWYRQDPGLGLRLIYFSYDVKMKEKGDIPEGYSVSREKKERFSLILESASTNQTSMYLCASSPWGTEAFFGQGTRLTVV.

The chain joins TRBV12-3 or TRBV12-4 to TRBJ1-5; TCRdb returns TRBD1, unconfirmable since there is no DNA. The CDR3 runs to 16 residues. The CDR3 is CASSSPDRGLRQPQHF.

The gene calls are TRBV25-1 and TRBJ2-5; TCRdb's D call, TRBD1, is unchecked because there is no DNA. CDR1 MGHDK and CDR2 SYGVNS come from the germline V gene. The CDR3 sequence is 14 residues long. The CDR3 here is CASSEGGRPETQYF.

The J gene is TRBJ2-3, the V gene TRBV6-5; TCRdb returns TRBD2, unconfirmable since there is no DNA. The germline gives CDR1 MNHEY, CDR2 SVGAGI. CDR3 length: 16 amino acids. The CDR3 loop reads CASSPPAGASTDTQYF.

The CDR3 sequence: CATSRDGAEAFF. V and J are TRBV15 and TRBJ1-1. The germline V gene encodes CDR1 LNHNV and CDR2 YYDKDF (reference sequence). There are 12 residues in the CDR3.

V gene TRBV5-6 combines with J gene TRBJ1-5; TCRdb names TRBD1, which stays unverified in the absence of DNA. The CDR3 spans 15 residues. Germline CDR1 reads SGHDT; CDR2 reads YYEEEE. The CDR3: CASSLWDRDNQPQHF.

This sequence joins TRBV24-1 and TRBJ2-1; no DNA is available, so the TRBD2 call from TCRdb remains unchecked. The germline V gene has CDR1 KGHDR and CDR2 SFDVKD. The CDR3 runs to 16 residues. CDR3 amino acids: CATSDSRLAGVNEQFF.

V and J are TRBV20-1 and TRBJ2-3. Germline CDR1 reads DFQATT; CDR2 reads SNEGSKA (reference sequence). This CDR3 has 13 amino acids. Here the CDR3 reads CSARFPSTDTQYF.

The CDR3 protein is CSARALEDREEFDEQFF. The J gene is TRBJ2-1, the V gene TRBV20-1; TCRdb's assignment of TRBD1 cannot be checked, as there is no DNA. CDR1 and CDR2 from the germline V gene are DFQATT and SNEGSKA (reference sequence). This CDR3 comprises 17 residues.

CDR3 sequence: CAWSVLTSGRPNNEQFF. This chain links TRBV30 with TRBJ2-1; absent DNA, TCRdb's TRBD2 call cannot be checked. Germline-derived CDR1 and CDR2 are GTSNPN and SVGIG (reference sequence). The CDR3 consists of 17 residues.

V usage is TRBV7-2 and J usage is TRBJ1-2. Germline V gene sequence: CDR1 SGHTA, CDR2 FQGNSA. This CDR3 has 13 residues. This CDR3 is CASSQTRNYGYTF.